A single sample is the source of the 24 T cell receptor beta chains below, sequenced in a study of OX40 agonist ivuxolimab in advanced cancers. The protocol was immunoSEQ multiplex PCR, while the TCRdb copy is restricted to in-frame clones and leaves out a portion. The sample holds about 72,000 clones; just over 90% are singletons and the top ten take 5% to 6.5%. This specimen consisted of CD4+ or CD8+ T cells sorted from blood, obtained in a trial of the OX40 agonist ivuxolimab. The receptors come from an adult with an advanced solid tumor such as melanoma, head and neck, liver or kidney cancer.

V gene TRBV5-6 combines with J gene TRBJ1-2; 8 nucleotides line up with TRBD1. Germline-derived CDR1 and CDR2 are SGHDT and YYEEEE. The CDR3 runs to 15 residues. With 0 bases clipped from V and 6 bases from J, the junction kept 7 bases outside the gene matches. The CDR3 DNA sequence: TGTGCCAGCAGCTTGGGGCCAGGGGGCAATGATGGCTACACCTTC. Its translation is CASSLGPGGNDGYTF.

This clone was recorded a few times. The rearrangement links TRBV9 to TRBJ2-3; D is perhaps TRBD1 or TRBD2 (5 bases each). V was cut by 3 bases and J by 6 bases, with 8 bases left in between. CDR1 is SGDLS, CDR2 YYNGEE, per germline. The CDR3 sequence is 12 residues long. The CDR3 DNA reads as TGTGCCAGCAGCGGCGAGGGGGATACGCAGTATTTT. Its translation: CASSGEGDTQYF.

The V gene is TRBV28, the J gene TRBJ1-4; 10 bases align to TRBD1. The ends lost 2 bases at V and 7 bases at J; junction bases unmatched: 7. The CDR3 runs to 16 residues. CDR1 is MDHEN, CDR2 SYDVKM, per germline. CDR3 region: CASSLRKGQGLEKLFF. CDR3 sequence (DNA): TGTGCCAGCAGTTTACGGAAGGGACAGGGGCTTGAAAAACTGTTTTTT.

This chain links TRBV28 with TRBJ2-2; TRBD2 aligns across 10 bases. V lost 6 bases and J lost 3; bases outside the gene matches: 7. The CDR3 covers 16 residues. Germline V gene sequence: CDR1 MDHEN, CDR2 SYDVKM. The CDR3 here is CASSDGLAVDTGELFF. The CDR3 nucleotides are TGTGCCAGCAGCGATGGACTAGCGGTCGACACCGGGGAGCTGTTTTTT.

This chain uses TRBV6-6 with TRBJ1-1; 9 positions match TRBD1. The V and J ends lost 4 bases and 6 bases, in that order; junction bases with no gene match: 6. The CDR3 runs 14 residues. The V gene's germline CDR1 is MNHNY and CDR2 SVGAGI (reference sequence). The chain's CDR3 is CASSLRTGEAEAFF. DNA for the CDR3: TGTGCCAGCAGTTTGCGGACAGGGGAAGCTGAAGCTTTCTTT.

The V and J genes are TRBV30 and TRBJ2-5, with 9 bases aligning to TRBD1. This CDR3 has 16 residues. Germline V gene data show CDR1 as GTSNPN and CDR2 as SVGIG (reference sequence). J lost 4 bases, V lost 3 bases, and 12 bases had no gene match. The CDR3 bases are TGTGCCTGGAGCGGGACAGGGAGGTTTGAGGGAGAGACCCAGTACTTC. It specifies CAWSGTGRFEGETQYF.

The rearrangement links TRBV7-9 to TRBJ1-2; D is unresolved. CDR3 length equals 14 residues. Germline V gene sequence: CDR1 SEHNR, CDR2 FQNEAQ (reference sequence). Trimming stripped 3 bases from V and 5 bases from J, with 13 bases between. CDR3 DNA sequence: TGTGCCAGCAGCTTTTTTTCGTTCGAGTATGGCTACACCTTC. This encodes CASSFFSFEYGYTF.

The V gene is TRBV7-6, the J gene TRBJ1-6; 7 nucleotides line up with TRBD1. V was clipped by 5 bases and J by 6 bases; unmatched bases: 7. Per the germline V gene, CDR1 is SGHVS and CDR2 is FNYEAQ. This CDR3 spans 15 amino acids. The CDR3 DNA reads as TGTGCCAGCAGCCCGAACCGGGACAGTAATTCACCCCTCCACTTT. Its protein product is CASSPNRDSNSPLHF.

The CDR3 bases are TGTGCCAGCAGATCCACCCAGGGGATTCAGCCCCAGCATTTT. Protein product: CASRSTQGIQPQHF. The chain is built from TRBV6-5 and TRBJ1-5; D perhaps matches TRBD1 (6 bases). CDR1 and CDR2 (germline): MNHEY, SVGAGI. V was clipped by 6 bases and J by 6 bases, with 15 bases between them. CDR3 length: 14 amino acids.

The chain carries TRBV9 and TRBJ2-2; D is possibly TRBD2 (7 bases). CDR1 and CDR2 (germline): SGDLS, YYNGEE. This CDR3 has 15 residues. Trimming pared 4 bases from V and 6 bases from J, leaving 16 bases between. The chain's CDR3 is CASSLGGARAGELFF. For the CDR3, the DNA is TGTGCCAGCAGCCTAGGGGGGGCGCGAGCCGGGGAGCTGTTTTTT. The complete variable domain, with remaining parts taken from reference TRBV9 and TRBJ2-2, reads DSGVTQTPKHLITATGQRVTLRCSPRSGDLSVYWYQQSLDQGLQFLIQYYNGEERAKGNILERFSAQQFPDLHSELNLSSLELGDSALYFCASSLGGARAGELFFGEGSRLTVL.

The chain couples TRBV5-8 to TRBJ1-1; D may be TRBD1 (6 bases). Trimming left V 7 bases short and J 6 bases short, with 16 bases between. There are 13 residues in the CDR3. Germline V lookup: CDR1 SGHTS, CDR2 YDEGEE. DNA of the CDR3: TGTGCCAGCCGCCCCACAGGGCCCCCTGAAGCTTTCTTT. It specifies CASRPTGPPEAFF.

This chain uses TRBV7-9 with TRBJ2-1; D is perhaps TRBD1 or TRBD2 (5 bases each). With 5 bases removed from V and 4 bases from J, the gap between germline ends came to 18 bases. CDR1 and CDR2 (germline): SEHNR, FQNEAQ (reference sequence). The CDR3 is 16 residues long. The CDR3 loop reads CASSLREGTGYNEQFF. Here the CDR3 DNA reads TGTGCCAGCAGCCTCCGGGAAGGCACAGGTTACAATGAGCAGTTCTTC.

The chain is built from TRBV4-3 and TRBJ2-2; weak D call: TRBD2 (6 bases). The CDR3 runs 15 residues. CDR1 LGHNA and CDR2 YSLEER come from the germline V gene. V lost 2 bases to trimming and J lost 1 base, with 8 bases between them. The CDR3 DNA reads TGCGCCAGCAGCCAAAGGGACTGGAACACCGGGGAGCTGTTTTTT. This encodes CASSQRDWNTGELFF.

This rearrangement joins TRBV6-5 to TRBJ2-1, with no clear D. Germline CDR1 reads MNHEY; CDR2 reads SVGAGI. The CDR3 covers 13 residues. V gave up 5 bases and J gave up 0 bases, with 5 bases separating them. Here the CDR3 DNA reads TGTGCCAGCAGTCCGAGCTCCTACAATGAGCAGTTCTTC. It codes for CASSPSSYNEQFF.

This sequence joins TRBV28 and TRBJ2-1; 8 positions agree with TRBD1. Unmatched junction bases numbered 13, after V lost 1 base and J lost 5 bases. The CDR3 totals 18 residues. The V gene's germline CDR1 is MDHEN and CDR2 SYDVKM. The CDR3 reads CASSLSLPPGQEHNEQFF. The CDR3 bases are TGTGCCAGCAGTTTATCTCTTCCCCCGGGACAGGAACACAATGAGCAGTTCTTC.

This chain uses TRBV5-1 with TRBJ2-1, with 14 positions matching TRBD2. The junction had 12 bases not matched to a gene; V was cut back by 3 bases and J by 10 bases. Germline CDR1 and CDR2: SGHRS and YFSETQ. This CDR3 contains 17 residues. Written as DNA, the CDR3 is TGCGCCAGCAGCTCAACCGTGACTAGCGGGAGGGCAAGAGAGCAGTTCTTC. Translating it yields CASSSTVTSGRAREQFF.

The rearrangement links TRBV6-5 to TRBJ1-2; D remains unclear. The CDR3 has 14 residues. The V end was cut by 0 bases, the J end by 8 bases, with 13 bases between. Germline V gene lookup returns CDR1 MNHEY and CDR2 SVGAGI. CDR3 sequence reads: CASSYSGAGEGYTF. The DNA for the CDR3 is TGTGCCAGCAGTTACTCCGGCGCCGGGGAGGGCTACACCTTC.

V usage is TRBV27 and J usage is TRBJ2-2; D call uncertain. The V and J ends lost 3 bases and 2 bases respectively, with 10 bases between them. The germline V gene encodes CDR1 MNHEY and CDR2 SMNVEV (reference sequence). This CDR3 has 15 amino acids. CDR3 sequence (DNA): TGTGCCAGCAGTTTTGTGGGCGTCAACACCGGGGAGCTGTTTTTT. Protein product: CASSFVGVNTGELFF.

The chain recombines TRBV11-3 with TRBJ2-1; perhaps TRBD2 as D (6 bases). V was shortened by 0 bases and J by 0 bases, with 9 bases between the two germline ends. Germline assignment: CDR1 SGHNT and CDR2 YENEEA. This CDR3 comprises 16 residues. DNA for the CDR3: TGTGCCAGCAGCTTAGACGGAGGGAGCTCCTACAATGAGCAGTTCTTC. Protein: CASSLDGGSSYNEQFF.

As concerns this clone: The junction and the germline gene differ at one end; a read error may be behind it. The chain uses TRBV7-7 and TRBJ2-1; D may correspond to TRBD1 or TRBD2 (6 bases each). CDR1 and CDR2 from the germline V gene are SSHAT and FNYEAQ (reference sequence). The CDR3 is 14 amino acids. The CDR3 sequence is CASSFSGDNNEQFF. The CDR3 DNA follows: TGTGCTAGCAGCTTTTCGGGGGACAACAATGAGCAGTTCTTC.

This clone has only one observation. This chain links TRBV4-2 with TRBJ1-3; a weak D match, TRBD1 (5 bases). In germline, CDR1 is LGHNA, CDR2 YNFKEQ. The CDR3 spans 18 residues. V was shortened by 1 base and J by 0 bases, with 16 bases between the two germline ends. In nucleotides, the CDR3 is TGTGCCAGCAGCCAAGTCAGTGGAGGGGTCGGCTCTGGAAACACCATATATTTT. Encoded protein: CASSQVSGGVGSGNTIYF.

This chain joins TRBV11-3 and TRBJ2-7; tentatively, D is TRBD2 (5 bases). The CDR3 contains 13 residues. In germline, CDR1 is SGHNT, CDR2 YENEEA. V was clipped by 5 bases and J by 4 bases, with 12 bases between them. CDR3 bases: TGTGCCAGCAGCCTGTGGACTGGATACGAGCAGTACTTC. Translated: CASSLWTGYEQYF.

The genes are TRBV5-1 and TRBJ2-7, with 8 bases matching TRBD1. J was trimmed by 3 bases and V by 3 bases; bases with no gene match: 2. The germline V gene has CDR1 SGHRS and CDR2 YFSETQ. The CDR3 has 13 amino acids. The CDR3 DNA sequence: TGCGCCAGCAGCTCAGACAGGGGCTACGAGCAGTACTTC. This encodes CASSSDRGYEQYF.

This clone was seen a few times. J is TRBJ2-7 and V is TRBV6-1; 8 bases fit TRBD1. The CDR3 is 16 amino acids. Germline-derived CDR1 and CDR2 are MNHNS and SASEGT. Trimming removed 1 base from V and 3 bases from J; junction bases left unmatched: 8. The CDR3 region is CASSEVWTGRIYEQYF. CDR3 DNA: TGTGCCAGCAGTGAAGTATGGACAGGGAGAATCTACGAGCAGTACTTC.